This TCR beta chain was recorded in a study of blood T cell repertoires in COVID-19 (dated by TCRdb to about 2020). For the wider study: Samples covering the acute and convalescent phases of COVID-19 were provided by collaborators in the United States, Italy and Spain. The prospective study material was composed of cDNA or gDNA derived from T cells, B-cell-depleted T cells, or PBMCs. The dataset comprised deeply sampled blood TCRbeta repertoires from subjects exposed to, actively infected with, or recovered from COVID-19. The repertoires were released in a freely available public database intended as a resource for research on the immune response to SARS-CoV-2. The samples were drawn from two sources: the first 160 participants of the ongoing ImmuneRACE study, and 1,254 subjects contributed by 6 global collaborators. Nearly every sample came with metadata listing a de-identified subject ID, COVID-19 status, age in years and sex. Where HLA class I and class II types were available, the types were taken from metadata supplied by the sample provider, not from assay-based typing.

Study-wide findings and limitations: Clinical and demographic metadata were provided uncurated, with the amount varying by source and participant.

With regard to this clone: It has no known antigen specificity. No base qualities exist here, and no much larger clone lies one base off it.

TCRbeta CDR3 regions were amplified from genomic DNA using the immunoSEQ Assay, a bias-controlled multiplex PCR. Per the source publication's procedure: Nucleated cell counts per sample were estimated from amplification of reference gene primers within the assay. To quantify the absolute abundance of each unique TCRbeta CDR3 rearrangement, sequence reads were collapsed and filtered. For each sample, productive Simpson clonality was calculated as the square root of Simpson's diversity index across productive rearrangements. Entries here come from immuneACCESS through TCRdb and include only in-frame sequences with V and J called. Some clones fail to appear in such tables; in the studies checked, an unresolved V gene covers under half of the shortfall, and the cause of the remainder is unknown. V and J calls plus clone size are reproduced from that table; the DNA served to infer D and trimming. The sample contains about 58,000 clones, 75% to 90% of them found a single time. The ten largest clones capture approximately 15% of the sample.

Collaborating institutions collected whole blood in K2EDTA tubes following their own protocols. For TCRbeta analysis, collaborator samples were shipped as frozen whole blood, as isolated PBMCs, or as DNA extracted from either sample type. This receptor was identified in a human donor in a cohort sampled during active COVID-19. Sequences were obtained from peripheral blood.

Here the CDR3 is given as CASSQLQGGGNQPQHF. The DNA sequence is TGTGCCAGCAGCCAACTACAGGGAGGGGGCAATCAGCCCCAGCATTTT. The rearranged chain carries TRBV2 and TRBJ1-5; TRBD1 could be the D gene, as 6 bases match. The CDR3, cysteine through phenylalanine, is 16 amino acids long. The entry retains the CDR3 DNA only, 48 bases that are in frame from base 1. V lost 6 bases and J lost 2 bases; the stretch between them is 17 bases long. CDR1 and CDR2, looked up from the germline V gene, are SNHLY and FYNNEI.